The rows below give T cell receptor beta chains drawn from one sample of a study of blood T cells in healthy people across ages. TCRdb used MiXCR to reprocess the 5' RACE reads, holding one entry per CDR3 protein. The top ten hold over 15% of the sample, which has about 1 million distinct CDR3 sequences, 40% to 50% seen once. Sequencing input: blood. Receptors were obtained from a woman in her sixties or seventies in good health. The conserved cysteine and the conserved F or W are not part of the CDR3 here.

V gene: TRBV4-2
CDR3 protein: AGSPDPGSGPRSNEQF

V gene: TRBV12-3/TRBV12-4
CDR3 protein: ASTSQVSAHREDGYT

V gene: TRBV13
CDR3 protein: ASSTLVQGDEQF

V gene: TRBV15
CDR3 protein: ATRLDRWGAKNIQY

V gene: TRBV5-1
CDR3 protein: ASSYASTSYEQY

V gene: TRBV10-3
CDR3 protein: ATTGLAGGPVQETQY

V gene: TRBV27
CDR3 protein: ASSLSDGHTEAF

V gene: TRBV12-3/TRBV12-4
CDR3 protein: ASSFEQAPNQPQH

V gene: TRBV20-1
CDR3 protein: SAPTSGKDDTQY

V gene: TRBV20-1
CDR3 protein: SADTSGGKADTQY

V gene: TRBV19
CDR3 protein: ASSILSTGGQRPYNEQF

V gene: TRBV12-3/TRBV12-4
CDR3 protein: ASRRLAGEAGELF

V gene: TRBV6-6
CDR3 protein: ASSTYRDRSYEQY

V gene: TRBV7-2
CDR3 protein: ASSQGGFTGQGSTDTQY

V gene: TRBV27
CDR3 protein: ASGRNQPQH

V gene: TRBV5-1
CDR3 protein: ASSLEGIDEQY

V gene: TRBV28
CDR3 protein: ASIPSGPGANVLT

V gene: TRBV18
CDR3 protein: ASSPRRQGALSKSYEQY